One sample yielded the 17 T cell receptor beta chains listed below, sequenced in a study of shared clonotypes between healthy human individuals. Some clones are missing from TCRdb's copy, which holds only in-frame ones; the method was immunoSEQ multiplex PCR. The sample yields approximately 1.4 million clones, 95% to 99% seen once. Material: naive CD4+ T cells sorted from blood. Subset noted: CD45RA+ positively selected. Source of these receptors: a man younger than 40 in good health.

CDR3 in amino acids: CASSQQGTDQPQHF. The DNA of the CDR3 is TGTGCCAGCAGTCAACAGGGCACCGATCAGCCCCAGCATTTT. The V and J genes are TRBV5-4 and TRBJ1-5; D is perhaps TRBD1 (6 bases). This CDR3 has 14 amino acids. Between the trimmed V and J ends, which lost 5 bases and 5 bases, there was a span of 14 bases. The germline gives CDR1 SGHNT, CDR2 YYREEE (reference sequence).

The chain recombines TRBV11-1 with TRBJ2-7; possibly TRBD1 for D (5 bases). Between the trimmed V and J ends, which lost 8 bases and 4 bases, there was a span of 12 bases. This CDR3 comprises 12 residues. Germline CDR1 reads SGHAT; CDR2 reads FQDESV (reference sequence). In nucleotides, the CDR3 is TGTGCCAGCCCCGACAGAGAGTACGAGCAGTACTTC. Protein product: CASPDREYEQYF.

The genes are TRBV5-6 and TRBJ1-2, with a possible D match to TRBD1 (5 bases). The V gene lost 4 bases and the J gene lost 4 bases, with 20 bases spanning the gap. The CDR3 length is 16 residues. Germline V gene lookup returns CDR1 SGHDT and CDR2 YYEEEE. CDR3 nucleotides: TGTGCCAGCAGCCCCCTGATCGGGACCTGGGCCTATGGCTACACCTTC. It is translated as CASSPLIGTWAYGYTF.

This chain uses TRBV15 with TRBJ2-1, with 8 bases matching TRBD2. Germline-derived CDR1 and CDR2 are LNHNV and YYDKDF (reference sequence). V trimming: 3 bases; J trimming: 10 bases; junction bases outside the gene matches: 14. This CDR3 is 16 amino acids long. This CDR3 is CATSRPAGAPGGEQFF. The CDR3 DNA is TGTGCCACCAGCAGGCCAGCGGGAGCCCCGGGTGGCGAGCAGTTCTTC.

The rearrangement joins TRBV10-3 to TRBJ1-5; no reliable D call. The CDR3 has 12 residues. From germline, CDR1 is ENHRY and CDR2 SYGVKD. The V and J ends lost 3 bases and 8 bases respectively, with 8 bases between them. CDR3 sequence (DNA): TGTGCCATCAGTGAAACTTCCGAGCCCCAGCATTTT. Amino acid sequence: CAISETSEPQHF.

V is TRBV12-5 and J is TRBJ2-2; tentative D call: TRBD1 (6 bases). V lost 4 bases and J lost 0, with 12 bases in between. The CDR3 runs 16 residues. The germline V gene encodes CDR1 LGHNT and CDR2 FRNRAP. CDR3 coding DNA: TGTGCTAGTGGTTCAGCCGGGACACCGAACACCGGGGAGCTGTTTTTT. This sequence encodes CASGSAGTPNTGELFF. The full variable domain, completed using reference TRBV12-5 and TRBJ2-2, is DARVTQTPRHKVTEMGQEVTMRCQPILGHNTVFWYRQTMMQGLELLAYFRNRAPLDDSGMPKDRFSAEMPDATLATLKIQPSEPRDSAVYFCASGSAGTPNTGELFFGEGSRLTVL.

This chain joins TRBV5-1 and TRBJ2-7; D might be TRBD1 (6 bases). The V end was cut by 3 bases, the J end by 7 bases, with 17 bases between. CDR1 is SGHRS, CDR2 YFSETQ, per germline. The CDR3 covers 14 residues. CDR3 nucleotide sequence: TGCGCCAGCAGCTCTACGGGACAATTGTGGGAGCAGTACTTC. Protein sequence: CASSSTGQLWEQYF.

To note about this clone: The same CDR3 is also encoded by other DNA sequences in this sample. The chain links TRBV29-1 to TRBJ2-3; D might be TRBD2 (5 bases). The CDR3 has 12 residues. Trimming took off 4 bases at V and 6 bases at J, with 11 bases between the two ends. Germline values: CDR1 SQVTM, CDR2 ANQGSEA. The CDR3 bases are TGCAGCGTTGTAACGGGAACGGATACGCAGTATTTT. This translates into CSVVTGTDTQYF.

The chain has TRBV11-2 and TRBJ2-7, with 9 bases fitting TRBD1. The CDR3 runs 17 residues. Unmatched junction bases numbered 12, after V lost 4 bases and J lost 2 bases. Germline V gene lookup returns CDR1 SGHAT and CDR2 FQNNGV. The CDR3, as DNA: TGTGCCAGCAGCTCTACCTCGGGGACAGGGTTTGCCTACGAGCAGTACTTC. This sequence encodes CASSSTSGTGFAYEQYF.

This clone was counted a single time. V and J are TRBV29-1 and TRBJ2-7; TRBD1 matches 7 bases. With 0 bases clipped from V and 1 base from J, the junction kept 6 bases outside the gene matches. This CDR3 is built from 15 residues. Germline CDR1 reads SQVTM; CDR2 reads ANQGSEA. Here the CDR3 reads CSVEDRTGISYEQYF. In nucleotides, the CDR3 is TGCAGCGTTGAAGATCGGACAGGAATATCCTACGAGCAGTACTTC.

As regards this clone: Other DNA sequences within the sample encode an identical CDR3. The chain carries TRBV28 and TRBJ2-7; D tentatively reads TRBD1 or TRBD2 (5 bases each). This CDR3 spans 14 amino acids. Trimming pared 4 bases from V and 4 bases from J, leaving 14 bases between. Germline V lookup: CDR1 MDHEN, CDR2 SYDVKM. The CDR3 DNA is TGTGCCAGCAGTTCCCCGGGACGGACGTACGAGCAGTACTTC. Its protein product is CASSSPGRTYEQYF.

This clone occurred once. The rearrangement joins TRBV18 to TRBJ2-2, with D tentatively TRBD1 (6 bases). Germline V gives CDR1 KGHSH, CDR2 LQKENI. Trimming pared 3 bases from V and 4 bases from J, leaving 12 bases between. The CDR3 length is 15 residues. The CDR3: CASSPLSGATGELFF. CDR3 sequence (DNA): TGTGCCAGCTCACCTCTTTCAGGGGCCACCGGGGAGCTGTTTTTT.

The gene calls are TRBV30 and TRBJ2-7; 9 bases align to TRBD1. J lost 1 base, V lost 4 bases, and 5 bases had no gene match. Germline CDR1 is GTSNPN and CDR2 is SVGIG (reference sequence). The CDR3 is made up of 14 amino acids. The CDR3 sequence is CAWTQDRGSYEQYF. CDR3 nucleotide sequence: TGTGCCTGGACCCAAGACAGGGGGTCCTACGAGCAGTACTTC.

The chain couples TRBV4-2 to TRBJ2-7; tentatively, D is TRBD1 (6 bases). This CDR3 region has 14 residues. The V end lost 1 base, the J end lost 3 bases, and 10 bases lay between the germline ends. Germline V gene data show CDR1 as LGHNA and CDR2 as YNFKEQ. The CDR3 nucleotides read TGTGCCAGCAGCCAAGGGGGCAGGGGCTACGAGCAGTACTTC. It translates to CASSQGGRGYEQYF.

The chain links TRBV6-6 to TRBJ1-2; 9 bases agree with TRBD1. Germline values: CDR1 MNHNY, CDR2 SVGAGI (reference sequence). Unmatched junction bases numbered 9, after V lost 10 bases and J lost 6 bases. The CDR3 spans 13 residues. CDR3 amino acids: CATEYRGRNGYTF. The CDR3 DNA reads TGTGCCACAGAATACAGGGGGCGGAATGGCTACACCTTC.

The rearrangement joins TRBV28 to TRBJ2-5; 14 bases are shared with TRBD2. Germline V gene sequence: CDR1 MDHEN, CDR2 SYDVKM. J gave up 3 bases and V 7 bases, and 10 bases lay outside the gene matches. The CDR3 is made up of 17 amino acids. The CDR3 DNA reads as TGTGCCAGCAAAGCGGGACCGGGACTAGCGGGAGAAGAGACCCAGTACTTC. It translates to CASKAGPGLAGEETQYF.

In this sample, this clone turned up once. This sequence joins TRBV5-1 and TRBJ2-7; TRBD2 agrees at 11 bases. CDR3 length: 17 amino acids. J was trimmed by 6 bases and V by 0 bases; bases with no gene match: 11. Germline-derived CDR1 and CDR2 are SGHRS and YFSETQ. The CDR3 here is CASSLALLAGGRGEQYF. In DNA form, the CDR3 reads TGCGCCAGCAGCTTGGCCCTTCTAGCGGGAGGAAGAGGCGAGCAGTACTTC.